The TCR beta chain under discussion was sequenced for a study of blood T cell repertoires in COVID-19. In the study overall: There were acute and convalescent COVID-19 samples, and they came from the United States, Italy and Spain. T cells, B-cell-depleted T cells, or PBMCs provided the cDNA or gDNA that served as material.

As handled by the study authors: Amplification with reference gene primers provided the estimates of nucleated cell counts. Only in-frame clones appear in the TCRdb table, and some are missing; sequencing was by immunoSEQ multiplex PCR. That table supplies the V and J calls and clone size; D and trimming were determined from the DNA. This sample has more than 50,000 clones; roughly nine tenths occur once, and the top ten carry about 3.4%. Germline assignment: CDR1 LGHDT and CDR2 YNNKEL (reference sequence). V dropped 5 bases and J dropped 7; count of bases not matched to a gene: 6. The CDR3 has 15 residues.

This TCR was recovered from a human donor in a cohort sampled during active COVID-19. The sample taken for sequencing was peripheral blood. The chain uses TRBV3-1 (or the pseudogene TRBV3-2) and TRBJ2-5; 14 bases align to TRBD2. CDR3: CASSSGLAGVRTQYF. CDR3 DNA: TGTGCCAGCAGCTCGGGACTAGCGGGGGTCAGGACCCAGTACTTC.